A single sample is the source of the 9 T cell receptor beta chains below, sequenced in a study of cytomegalovirus exposure and HLA in healthy donors. PCR employed 60 Vbeta and 13 Jbeta primers. The table came from immunoSEQ multiplex PCR; TCRdb's copy has only in-frame clones and leaves some out. Counted here are around 110,000 clones, about 74% occurring once; the ten biggest clones make up about 15%. Material for sequencing was PBMCs. These receptors all come from a middle-aged woman in good health and CMV-seropositive.

This chain connects TRBV7-9 to TRBJ2-2, with 9 bases matching TRBD1. Germline values: CDR1 SEHNR, CDR2 FQNEAQ (reference sequence). Losses at the gene ends were 5 bases for V and 6 bases for J; bases not matched to a gene: 1. The CDR3 loop spans 13 amino acids. The CDR3 DNA reads as TGTGCCAGCAGCCGGGACAGGGCCGGGGAGCTGTTTTTT. Amino acids: CASSRDRAGELFF.

The rearrangement uses TRBV6-5 and TRBJ2-1; D may be TRBD1 (5 bases). There are 13 residues in the CDR3. The germline gives CDR1 MNHEY, CDR2 SVGAGI. Trimming took off 0 bases at V and 8 bases at J, with 8 bases between the two ends. Here the CDR3 reads CASSYSWGDEQFF. The CDR3 coding sequence is TGTGCCAGCAGTTACTCCTGGGGCGATGAGCAGTTCTTC.

In this sample, this clone turned up a few times. This rearrangement joins TRBV6-1 to TRBJ2-1; the D is unclear. The CDR3 runs 11 residues. CDR1 MNHNS and CDR2 SASEGT come from the germline V gene. The V and J ends lost 2 bases and 6 bases respectively, with 2 bases between them. The CDR3 here is CASSERNEQFF. DNA for the CDR3: TGTGCCAGCAGTGAACGCAATGAGCAGTTCTTC.

The chain carries TRBV5-1 and TRBJ2-3; D is possibly TRBD2 (6 bases). The CDR3 is 16 amino acids. Germline V gene data show CDR1 as SGHRS and CDR2 as YFSETQ. V dropped 5 bases and J dropped 0 bases, with 16 bases sitting between them. CDR3 in amino acids: CASSLEGYKSTDTQYF. CDR3 sequence (DNA): TGCGCCAGCAGTCTGGAGGGCTACAAAAGCACAGATACGCAGTATTTT.

The rearrangement links TRBV7-6 to TRBJ2-1; TRBD2 might be the D (5 bases). The ends were cut back, 1 base at V and 0 bases at J, with 13 bases in the middle. The CDR3 is made up of 17 amino acids. Per germline, CDR1 SGHVS and CDR2 FNYEAQ. In DNA form, the CDR3 reads TGTGCCAGCAGCTTAGGTAGCGACCGGCGCTCCTACAATGAGCAGTTCTTC. Translating gives CASSLGSDRRSYNEQFF.

In its sample, this clone was seen a few times. V gene TRBV30 combines with J gene TRBJ1-1; 7 nucleotides match TRBD1. The V segment lost 3 bases and the J segment 6 bases; nucleotides outside the gene matches: 13. The CDR3 loop spans 15 amino acids. The germline CDR1 and CDR2 sequences are GTSNPN and SVGIG (reference sequence). The CDR3 region is CAWSPGTAQLPEAFF. The DNA of the CDR3 is TGTGCCTGGAGCCCCGGGACAGCGCAACTGCCTGAAGCTTTCTTT.

V is TRBV9 and J is TRBJ2-7; D is unresolved. V gave up 0 bases and J gave up 6 bases, with 16 bases separating them. In germline, CDR1 is SGDLS, CDR2 YYNGEE. CDR3 size: 15 residues. CDR3 in amino acids: CASSVEQNTLGEQYF. The CDR3 DNA sequence: TGTGCCAGCAGCGTAGAGCAGAATACGCTAGGCGAGCAGTACTTC.

V gene TRBV5-6 combines with J gene TRBJ2-2; 7 bases align to TRBD2. J gave up 4 bases and V 3 bases, and 3 bases lay outside the gene matches. There are 14 residues in the CDR3. The germline CDR1 and CDR2 sequences are SGHDT and YYEEEE. For the CDR3, the DNA is TGTGCCAGCAGCTCGGGACTAATCACCGGGGAGCTGTTTTTT. This codes for CASSSGLITGELFF.

The CDR3 nucleotides read TGTGCCAGCAGTGAAGATTTTACAGGGGTTCAGCCCCAGCATTTT. It yields the protein CASSEDFTGVQPQHF. The chain combines TRBV2 with TRBJ1-5, with 7 bases fitting TRBD1. The J segment lost 6 bases and the V segment lost 1 base, leaving 6 bases of the junction unmatched. The CDR3 is 15 amino acids. The germline V gene encodes CDR1 SNHLY and CDR2 FYNNEI.